The rows below give T cell receptor beta chains drawn from one sample of a study of blood T cell repertoires in COVID-19. Measured with immunoSEQ multiplex PCR; TCRdb has only the in-frame clones, and not every one. This sample has about 210,000 clones, with approximately 86% found just once. The source material was peripheral blood. These receptors came from a man in his forties with acute or convalescent COVID-19. Both conserved end residues are part of each CDR3. Fields, in order: J gene, D gene, clone size, V gene, CDR3 DNA, CDR3 protein. D genes are given only for firm matches. Size is omitted from some rows. Given values are once, few, many or a class for expanded clones.

j_call: TRBJ2-1
d_call: NA
clone_size: NA
v_call: TRBV25-1
cdr3_nt: TGTGCCAGCAAAGGGGGAAGGTTGTCGTTCTCGGATGAGCAGTTCTTC
cdr3_aa: CASKGGRLSFSDEQFF

j_call: TRBJ2-5
d_call: NA
clone_size: NA
v_call: TRBV30
cdr3_nt: TGTGCCTGGAGATCTAGTGGGGGGGCCTACCCCAAGTACCAAGAGACCCAGTACTTC
cdr3_aa: CAWRSSGGAYPKYQETQYF

j_call: TRBJ2-7
d_call: NA
clone_size: few
v_call: TRBV12-3/TRBV12-4
cdr3_nt: TGTGCCAGCAGTTCCGCCGGCTCCTACGAGCAGTACTTC
cdr3_aa: CASSSAGSYEQYF

j_call: TRBJ2-1
d_call: NA
clone_size: NA
v_call: TRBV7-8
cdr3_nt: TGTGCCAGCAGCGCACCGACTAATCCCTCCTACAATGAGCAGTTCTTC
cdr3_aa: CASSAPTNPSYNEQFF

j_call: TRBJ2-7
d_call: NA
clone_size: NA
v_call: TRBV6-6
cdr3_nt: TGTGCCAGCAGGGCGGGACCGCAACCTCCCTACGAGCAGTACTTC
cdr3_aa: CASRAGPQPPYEQYF

j_call: TRBJ2-1
d_call: TRBD2
clone_size: NA
v_call: TRBV7-2
cdr3_nt: TGTGCCAGCAGCTCAGGAGGGACTAGCGGGAGGGCCGGGACCAATGAGCAGTTCTTC
cdr3_aa: CASSSGGTSGRAGTNEQFF

j_call: TRBJ1-6
d_call: NA
clone_size: NA
v_call: TRBV6-2/TRBV6-3
cdr3_nt: TGTGCCAGCAGTTACTCCACGGGAAGGAGCTCACCCCTCCACTTT
cdr3_aa: CASSYSTGRSSPLHF

j_call: TRBJ2-1
d_call: NA
clone_size: NA
v_call: TRBV5-6
cdr3_nt: TGTGCCAGCAGCTTGGATGGCTGGGGGGTCAATGAGCAGTTCTTC
cdr3_aa: CASSLDGWGVNEQFF

j_call: TRBJ2-6
d_call: NA
clone_size: once
v_call: TRBV15
cdr3_nt: TGTGCCACCAGCAGCTGGGCCGGCTCTGGGGCCAACGTCCTGACTTTC
cdr3_aa: CATSSWAGSGANVLTF

j_call: TRBJ1-2
d_call: TRBD1
clone_size: NA
v_call: TRBV2
cdr3_nt: TGTGCCAGCAGAAGGACAGGGGGCTCTATCTCGTGGGGCTACACCTTC
cdr3_aa: CASRRTGGSISWGYTF

j_call: TRBJ1-6
d_call: TRBD1
clone_size: NA
v_call: TRBV6-5
cdr3_nt: TGTGCCAGCAGTTACTTTAAACAGGGGAATTCACCCCTCCACTTT
cdr3_aa: CASSYFKQGNSPLHF

j_call: TRBJ2-2
d_call: TRBD1
clone_size: NA
v_call: TRBV6-4
cdr3_nt: TGTGCCAGCAGTGACTCCAGAGGAAACAGGGGGCCCGGGGAGCTGTTTTTT
cdr3_aa: CASSDSRGNRGPGELFF

j_call: TRBJ1-6
d_call: TRBD1
clone_size: NA
v_call: TRBV23-1
cdr3_nt: TGCGCCAGCAGTCAATCAGGGACAGGGGGCCATAATTCACCCCTCCACTTT
cdr3_aa: CASSQSGTGGHNSPLHF

j_call: TRBJ2-5
d_call: NA
clone_size: NA
v_call: TRBV28
cdr3_nt: TGTGCCAGCATTGGGACTGCGCTACTGTACTTC
cdr3_aa: CASIGTALLYF

j_call: TRBJ2-5
d_call: TRBD2
clone_size: NA
v_call: TRBV20-1
cdr3_nt: TGCAGTGCTAGTGCCGCTAGCGGGGGGGTACAAGAGACCCAGTACTTC
cdr3_aa: CSASAASGGVQETQYF

j_call: TRBJ1-1
d_call: TRBD1
clone_size: NA
v_call: TRBV28
cdr3_nt: TGTGCCAGCAGAGAGGGGACAGGGGTGAGCACTGAAGCTTTCTTT
cdr3_aa: CASREGTGVSTEAFF

j_call: TRBJ1-2
d_call: NA
clone_size: NA
v_call: TRBV25-1
cdr3_nt: TGTGCCAGCAGTGCTGGAAGCAGGGTTGGCTACACCTTC
cdr3_aa: CASSAGSRVGYTF